These 15 T cell receptor beta chains were sequenced from one sample in a study of shared clonotypes between healthy human individuals. This table comes from immunoSEQ multiplex PCR, and its TCRdb copy is limited to in-frame clones, with some not included. The sample lists about 320,000 clones, roughly 87% seen once, with around 15% in the top ten. The material sequenced was memory CD8+ T cells sorted from blood. Subset described: CD45RO+ cells pooled with CCR7-negative TemRA cells. These receptors were obtained from a man between 18 and 35 years old in good health.

The V gene is TRBV12-1, the J gene TRBJ1-5; the table's D call TRBD1 went unverified against the DNA. TRBV12-1 is labeled a pseudogene. This CDR3 is built from 15 residues. The CDR3 here is CASSFGLRERGPQHF. Written as DNA, the CDR3 is TGTGCCAGCAGCTTTGGCCTCAGGGAAAGGGGGCCCCAGCATTTT.

The chain joins TRBV10-2 to TRBJ2-5, with 12 nucleotides matching TRBD2. J lost 3 bases, V lost 7 bases, and 6 bases had no gene match. Germline CDR1 WSHSY, CDR2 SAAADI. This CDR3 has 15 amino acids. The DNA of the CDR3 is TGCGCCAGCAACCTAGCGGGAGGGCGAGAAGAGACCCAGTACTTC. It encodes CASNLAGGREETQYF.

The chain is built from TRBV7-8 and TRBJ2-7; possible D gene TRBD2, 5 bases. CDR1 is SGHVS, CDR2 FQNEAQ, per germline. Trimming removed 5 bases at V and 9 bases at J, with 20 bases between. The CDR3 totals 14 residues. CDR3 sequence (DNA): TGTGCCAGCAGCCCAGACGCGTCAGGCCGGGGGCAGTACTTC. Its protein product is CASSPDASGRGQYF.

The chain uses TRBV4-1 and TRBJ2-7; 9 nucleotides match TRBD1. Trimming removed 3 bases from V and 2 bases from J; junction bases left unmatched: 5. This CDR3 region has 15 residues. Germline V gene sequence: CDR1 MGHRA, CDR2 YSYEKL. The CDR3 protein is CASSHYRGPAYEQYF. The CDR3 DNA reads TGCGCCAGCAGCCACTACAGGGGGCCTGCCTACGAGCAGTACTTC.

The rearrangement joins TRBV5-1 to TRBJ2-1; 7 bases align to TRBD1. V lost 4 bases, J lost 9 bases, and 4 bases stayed unmatched. CDR1 is SGHRS, CDR2 YFSETQ, per germline. The CDR3 loop spans 12 amino acids. The CDR3 coding sequence is TGCGCCAGCAGCACTCACAGGGGTGAGCAGTTCTTC. Amino acids: CASSTHRGEQFF.

The gene calls are TRBV27 and TRBJ2-7, with TRBD2 as a possible D gene (6 bases). CDR1 and CDR2 (germline): MNHEY, SMNVEV (reference sequence). The CDR3 contains 14 residues. With 6 bases removed from V and 4 bases from J, the gap between germline ends came to 16 bases. The CDR3 nucleotides read TGTGCCAGCAGACCCGGAGGGAGTGCGTACGAGCAGTACTTC. This translates into CASRPGGSAYEQYF.

This clone was detected only once. The CDR3: CASSLIGDTQYF. The DNA of the CDR3 is TGTGCCAGCAGTTTAATTGGGGATACGCAGTATTTT. The chain carries TRBV27 and TRBJ2-3, with D unresolved. Germline V CDR1 and CDR2: MNHEY, SMNVEV (reference sequence). The V end was cut by 2 bases, the J end by 6 bases, with 6 bases between. This CDR3 comprises 12 residues.

The rearrangement joins TRBV7-9 to TRBJ2-5; 10 bases map to TRBD1. CDR1 SEHNR and CDR2 FQNEAQ come from the germline V gene (reference sequence). Trimming cost V 5 bases and J 5 bases; bases outside gene matches: 14. This CDR3 spans 17 amino acids. CDR3 nucleotides: TGTGCCAGCAGCCCCCGGACAGGGGGAACGTCCGTGGAGACCCAGTACTTC. Protein: CASSPRTGGTSVETQYF.

The V and J genes are TRBV27 and TRBJ2-3; TRBD2 agrees at 8 bases. The trim removed 2 bases at V and 7 bases at J, leaving 11 bases unmatched. Germline V CDR1 and CDR2: MNHEY, SMNVEV (reference sequence). The CDR3 sequence is 16 residues long. CDR3 residues: CASSLTVGTRPNTQYF. DNA of the CDR3: TGTGCCAGCAGTTTAACGGTGGGGACTAGACCAAATACGCAGTATTTT.

Only a few counts were recorded for this clone. The V call is TRBV4-2, the J call TRBJ2-5; D is possibly TRBD2 (5 bases). Germline loops: CDR1 LGHNA, CDR2 YNFKEQ. V lost 0 bases, J lost 3 bases, and 8 bases lay in between. The length of the CDR3 is 14 residues. The CDR3 bases are TGTGCCAGCAGCCAAGATACAGCGGAAGAGACCCAGTACTTC. It yields the protein CASSQDTAEETQYF.

V gene TRBV4-3 combines with J gene TRBJ2-7; D is unclear. Germline CDR1 and CDR2: LGHNA and YSLEER. V was pared by 0 bases and J by 2 bases, with 5 bases between. The CDR3 has 13 residues. CDR3 residues: CASSQDVTYEQYF. In DNA, the CDR3 is TGCGCCAGCAGCCAAGACGTAACCTACGAGCAGTACTTC.

This sequence joins TRBV21-1 and TRBJ1-1; no DNA check was done on the table's D call, TRBD1. TRBV21-1 is a recognized pseudogene. This CDR3 contains 16 residues. The CDR3 here is CARVPGQGKDDTEAFF. In nucleotides, the CDR3 is TGTGCCCGCGTGCCGGGACAGGGAAAAGACGACACTGAAGCTTTCTTT.

This chain connects TRBV30 to TRBJ1-3; D is ambiguous. Trimming took 1 base from V and 3 from J, leaving 4 bases between them. The germline CDR1 and CDR2 sequences are GTSNPN and SVGIG (reference sequence). CDR3 length: 12 residues. The CDR3 loop is CAWSAHGNTIYF. The DNA of the CDR3 is TGTGCCTGGAGTGCACATGGAAACACCATATATTTT.

This chain joins TRBV5-6 and TRBJ2-3; 12 bases line up with TRBD2. V trimming: 0 bases; J trimming: 2 bases; junction bases outside the gene matches: 7. Looked up from germline, CDR1 is SGHDT and CDR2 is YYEEEE. The CDR3 covers 18 residues. The CDR3 protein is CASSLEGTSGGFTDTQYF. The CDR3 nucleotides are TGTGCCAGCAGCTTGGAAGGTACTAGCGGGGGGTTCACAGATACGCAGTATTTT. Full variable domain (rest looked up from reference TRBV5-6 and TRBJ2-3): DAGVTQSPTHLIKTRGQQVTLRCSPKSGHDTVSWYQQALGQGPQFIFQYYEEEERQRGNFPDRFSGHQFPNYSSELNVNALLLGDSALYLCASSLEGTSGGFTDTQYFGPGTRLTVL.

The chain couples TRBV5-5 to TRBJ1-4; D is possibly TRBD1 (5 bases). Germline assignment: CDR1 SGHKS and CDR2 YYEKEE (reference sequence). Trimming removed 2 bases from V and 6 bases from J, with 11 bases in between. This CDR3 comprises 14 residues. The CDR3 coding sequence is TGTGCCAGCAGCTTTGGGGCGGGGGATGAAAAACTGTTTTTT. It translates to CASSFGAGDEKLFF.